These T cell receptor beta chains were read from a single sample in a study of vaccination and CD4 T cells after COVID-19. Via MiXCR, TCRdb re-called the PCR reads, giving one row per CDR3 protein. The profile covers 20,000 to 25,000 distinct CDR3 sequences, with 40% to 50% appearing a single time and 9.9% taken by the ten largest. For these TCRs, the target antigens are not known. The sample in question was CD4+ T cells from blood, cultured in vitro, obtained about 7 months after SARS-CoV-2 vaccination. Receptors originate from a human donor who had recovered from COVID-19. The CDR3 runs from the conserved cysteine through the conserved F or W. A row's size may be missing; if present it is once, few, many or a size class.

clone_size: .
cdr3_length: 18
v_call: TRBV18
cdr3_aa: CASSPAGQGPRGGETQYF

clone_size: .
cdr3_length: 15
v_call: TRBV2
cdr3_aa: CASSERAYSTDTQYF

clone_size: .
cdr3_length: 16
v_call: TRBV24-1
cdr3_aa: CATSDLPRDQRETQYF

clone_size: .
cdr3_length: 15
v_call: TRBV28
cdr3_aa: CASRSTGGERIGYTF

clone_size: .
cdr3_length: 15
v_call: TRBV7-9
cdr3_aa: CASSQAGGLGQPQHF

clone_size: .
cdr3_length: 16
v_call: TRBV18
cdr3_aa: CASSPVGQGMLSPLHF

clone_size: .
cdr3_length: 14
v_call: TRBV10-3
cdr3_aa: CAISRDSDSYEQYF

clone_size: few
cdr3_length: 16
v_call: TRBV7-2
cdr3_aa: CASSLAFYTSYNEQFF

clone_size: few
cdr3_length: 14
v_call: TRBV27
cdr3_aa: CASKVARGDNEQFF

clone_size: .
cdr3_length: 16
v_call: TRBV7-6
cdr3_aa: CASSLGTLVYTDTQYF

clone_size: few
cdr3_length: 16
v_call: TRBV7-6
cdr3_aa: CASSPNRGDMNTEAFF

clone_size: .
cdr3_length: 15
v_call: TRBV20-1
cdr3_aa: CSASLSGSSGNAIYF

clone_size: .
cdr3_length: 12
v_call: TRBV12-2
cdr3_aa: CASRLEIYEQYF

clone_size: .
cdr3_length: 14
v_call: TRBV6-2/TRBV6-3
cdr3_aa: CASEGGRALREQYF

clone_size: few
cdr3_length: 15
v_call: TRBV28
cdr3_aa: CASSLWGQRQQTQYF

clone_size: .
cdr3_length: 14
v_call: TRBV7-8
cdr3_aa: CASSLGQANTEAFF

clone_size: .
cdr3_length: 12
v_call: TRBV7-3
cdr3_aa: CASHTGTYEQYF

clone_size: few
cdr3_length: 13
v_call: TRBV27
cdr3_aa: CASKLDSQETQYF

clone_size: few
cdr3_length: 15
v_call: TRBV20-1
cdr3_aa: CSASTWTGAYNEQFF

clone_size: .
cdr3_length: 16
v_call: TRBV7-6
cdr3_aa: CASSLVTSFAYNEQFF

clone_size: .
cdr3_length: 14
v_call: TRBV28
cdr3_aa: CASSFEGRVSPLHF

clone_size: .
cdr3_length: 15
v_call: TRBV7-9
cdr3_aa: CASSFGDRGYQPQHF

clone_size: .
cdr3_length: 13
v_call: TRBV6-1
cdr3_aa: CASSVAGLETQYF

clone_size: .
cdr3_length: 14
v_call: TRBV20-1
cdr3_aa: CSAPRQGTYNEQFF

clone_size: medium-sized
cdr3_length: 15
v_call: TRBV15
cdr3_aa: CATSRDREGPDEQYF

clone_size: .
cdr3_length: 17
v_call: TRBV28
cdr3_aa: CASSPIMGPAPTDTQYF

clone_size: few
cdr3_length: 12
v_call: TRBV20-1
cdr3_aa: CSATADGGTQYF

clone_size: few
cdr3_length: 18
v_call: TRBV20-1
cdr3_aa: CSANVYTSSGSSYNEQFF

clone_size: few
cdr3_length: 13
v_call: TRBV28
cdr3_aa: CASITGGMETQYF

clone_size: .
cdr3_length: 16
v_call: TRBV20-1
cdr3_aa: CSARDSGMGISVEQYF

clone_size: few
cdr3_length: 15
v_call: TRBV7-2
cdr3_aa: CASSLWGQGGPEQYF

clone_size: .
cdr3_length: 15
v_call: TRBV6-1
cdr3_aa: CASSEAGQGYNEQFF

clone_size: .
cdr3_length: 15
v_call: TRBV27
cdr3_aa: CASISGRGVTDTQYF